Detailed here is one T cell receptor beta chain. The data are from a study of PD-L1 blockade in urothelial cancer. The time point here: pretreatment peripheral blood. Germline V lookup: CDR1 MGHDK, CDR2 SYGVNS. The length of the CDR3 is 14 residues. V was pared by 2 bases and J by 8 bases, with 14 bases between. Profiled with immunoSEQ multiplex PCR; TCRdb holds only in-frame clones, not every one. Of roughly 50,000 clones in the sample, around 74% were seen once. This receptor was obtained from a man in his 70s with urothelial cancer. The sample consisted of PBMCs, taken around atezolizumab (anti-PD-L1) treatment. The chain recombines TRBV25-1 with TRBJ2-3; D is undetermined. CDR3 region: CASSEGQALGTQYF. The CDR3 coding sequence is TGTGCCAGCAGTGAAGGCCAGGCGTTAGGTACGCAGTATTTT.